The 2 T cell receptor beta chains in this list originate from one sample, sequenced in a study of shared clonotypes between healthy human individuals. Clones were read by immunoSEQ multiplex PCR, and TCRdb kept only the in-frame ones, dropping some. Here the sample spans 800,000 to 950,000 clones, around 96% being singletons. Naivety among CD8 cells was defined by CD45RO negativity and positive CCR7 selection, thereby excluding terminally differentiated effector memory CD45RA+ cells. Specimen: naive CD8+ T cells sorted from blood. These receptors were collected from a man younger than 40 in good health.

This chain connects TRBV27 to TRBJ1-5; D is undetermined. V lost 0 bases and J lost 7, with 10 bases in between. The CDR3 is 14 residues long. In germline, CDR1 is MNHEY, CDR2 SMNVEV (reference sequence). The CDR3 DNA is TGTGCCAGCAGTTTATCACGGGTACGCCAGCCCCAGCATTTT. It codes for CASSLSRVRQPQHF.

This clone appeared a single time. The J gene is TRBJ2-1, the V gene TRBV2; D is undetermined. The germline gives CDR1 SNHLY, CDR2 FYNNEI. The length of the CDR3 is 16 residues. Trimming removed 3 bases from V and 0 bases from J, with 12 bases in between. The CDR3 is CASSDTGSLSYNEQFF. CDR3 nucleotide sequence: TGTGCCAGCAGTGATACGGGCAGCCTCTCCTACAATGAGCAGTTCTTC.